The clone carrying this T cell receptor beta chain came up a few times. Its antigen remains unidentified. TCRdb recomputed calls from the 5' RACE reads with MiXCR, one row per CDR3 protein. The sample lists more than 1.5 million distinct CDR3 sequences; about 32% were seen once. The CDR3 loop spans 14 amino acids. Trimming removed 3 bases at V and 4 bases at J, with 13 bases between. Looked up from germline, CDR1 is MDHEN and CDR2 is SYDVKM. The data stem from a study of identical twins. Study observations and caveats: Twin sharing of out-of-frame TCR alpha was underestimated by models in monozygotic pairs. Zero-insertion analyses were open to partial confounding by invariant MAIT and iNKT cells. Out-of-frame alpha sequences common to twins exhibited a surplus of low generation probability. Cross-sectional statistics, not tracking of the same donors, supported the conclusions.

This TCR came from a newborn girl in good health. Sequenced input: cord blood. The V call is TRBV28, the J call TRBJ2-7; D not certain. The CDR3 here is CASSFPVLPYEQYF. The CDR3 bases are TGTGCCAGCAGTTTTCCAGTACTGCCTTACGAGCAGTACTTC.